A single sample is the source of the 14 T cell receptor beta chains below, sequenced in a study of lymphopenia after photon versus proton radiotherapy. Libraries were prepared by immunoSEQ multiplex PCR; TCRdb keeps only in-frame clonotypes and omits some of them. The data hold 28,000 or so clones, with roughly 85% observed a single time. The sample in question was peripheral blood, obtained from a patient treated with photon-based radiotherapy. The receptors were sampled from a man aged 25 to 40 with gastric cancer.

The rearrangement uses TRBV7-9 and TRBJ2-2; D is ambiguous. The germline CDR1 and CDR2 sequences are SEHNR and FQNEAQ (reference sequence). V was cut by 2 bases and J by 0 bases, with 7 bases left in between. The CDR3 has 15 amino acids. The CDR3 DNA sequence: TGTGCCAGCAGCTTATTGCGGTCGAACACCGGGGAGCTGTTTTTT. Its protein product is CASSLLRSNTGELFF.

This clone was detected only a few times. V is TRBV6-1 and J is TRBJ2-7, with TRBD2 matching 10 bases. The ends lost 4 bases at V and 3 bases at J; junction bases unmatched: 9. Germline CDR1 reads MNHNS; CDR2 reads SASEGT. CDR3 length equals 16 residues. The CDR3 DNA reads TGTGCCAGCAGTGTGGTCCAGCGGGGGGGCCTCTACGAGCAGTACTTC. Protein: CASSVVQRGGLYEQYF.

Regarding this clone: Within the sample, other DNA sequences also encode this same CDR3. V and J are TRBV7-2 and TRBJ2-7; D gene ambiguous. CDR1 is SGHTA and CDR2 is FQGNSA in the germline V gene. V lost 2 bases and J lost 4, with 3 bases in between. This CDR3 comprises 11 residues. CDR3: CASSLRYEQYF. The DNA for the CDR3 is TGTGCCAGCAGCTTAAGATACGAGCAGTACTTC.

The rearrangement links TRBV19 to TRBJ2-1; 14 nucleotides match TRBD2. Germline V gene data show CDR1 as LNHDA and CDR2 as SQIVND (reference sequence). The CDR3 loop spans 17 amino acids. The J segment lost 0 bases and the V segment lost 6 bases, leaving 4 bases of the junction unmatched. This CDR3 is CASSRTSGGFSYNEQFF. In DNA, the CDR3 is TGTGCCAGTAGCCGGACTAGCGGGGGGTTCTCCTACAATGAGCAGTTCTTC.

The chain couples TRBV11-3 to TRBJ2-2; the D call may be TRBD1 or TRBD2 (5 bases each). The CDR3 extends over 14 amino acids. Trimming left V 1 base short and J 6 bases short, with 9 bases between. Germline assignment: CDR1 SGHNT and CDR2 YENEEA. DNA for the CDR3: TGTGCCAGCAGCTTAGTGGGGGTCGCCGGGGAGCTGTTTTTT. Translated, it gives CASSLVGVAGELFF.

CDR3 region: CASSPGGKANYGYTF. CDR3 bases: TGTGCCAGCAGCCCGGGAGGGAAGGCTAACTATGGCTACACCTTC. The chain combines TRBV6-5 with TRBJ1-2, with D uncertain. CDR3 length: 15 residues. Looked up from germline, CDR1 is MNHEY and CDR2 is SVGAGI. V gave up 6 bases and J gave up 0 bases, with 14 bases separating them.

The V and J genes are TRBV4-1 and TRBJ2-3, with 7 bases that match TRBD2. This CDR3 contains 17 residues. V dropped 4 bases and J dropped 0; count of bases not matched to a gene: 10. Germline V gives CDR1 MGHRA, CDR2 YSYEKL. CDR3 nucleotides: TGCGCCAGCAGCCCCCAGCGACTAGCCTCTAGCACAGATACGCAGTATTTT. Translation gives CASSPQRLASSTDTQYF.

The chain combines TRBV29-1 with TRBJ2-5; 8 bases match TRBD2. Trimming cost V 3 bases and J 1 base; bases outside gene matches: 4. This CDR3 is 14 amino acids long. From germline, CDR1 is SQVTM and CDR2 ANQGSEA. CDR3 region: CSVDERGFQETQYF. CDR3 bases: TGCAGCGTTGACGAGCGGGGGTTCCAAGAGACCCAGTACTTC. Based on the CDR3 plus reference TRBV29-1 and TRBJ2-5, the full variable domain is SAVISQKPSRDICQRGTSLTIQCQVDSQVTMMFWYRQQPGQSLTLIATANQGSEATYESGFVIDKFPISRPNLTFSTLTVSNMSPEDSSIYLCSVDERGFQETQYFGPGTRLLVL.

The chain employs TRBV11-3 and TRBJ2-7; D gene ambiguous. Germline CDR1 is SGHNT and CDR2 is YENEEA. Trimming stripped 0 bases from V and 4 bases from J, with 10 bases between. This CDR3 contains 14 residues. The CDR3 DNA follows: TGTGCCAGCAGCTTAGATACAGACGGATACGAGCAGTACTTC. Residues: CASSLDTDGYEQYF.

This clone rates as medium-sized. The chain combines TRBV7-9 with TRBJ2-3; D possibly corresponds to TRBD2 (6 bases). Germline lookup yields CDR1 SEHNR and CDR2 FQNEAQ (reference sequence). V lost 5 bases to trimming and J lost 0 bases, with 9 bases between them. This CDR3 is built from 14 residues. In DNA, the CDR3 is TGTGCCAGCAGCCATCGGGGGAGCACAGATACGCAGTATTTT. Its translation is CASSHRGSTDTQYF.

The chain uses TRBV23-1 and TRBJ1-5; tentative D call: TRBD1 (5 bases). TRBV23-1 is an open reading frame, and its role is uncertain. CDR3 length equals 14 residues. The ends were cut back, 0 bases at V and 6 bases at J, with 9 bases in the middle. The CDR3 spells CASSQSQGCQPQHF. The CDR3 bases are TGCGCCAGCAGTCAATCGCAGGGTTGTCAGCCCCAGCATTTT.

CDR3 amino acids: CASSPRLSGANVLTF. The CDR3 bases are TGTGCCAGCAGCCCTCGACTCTCTGGGGCCAACGTCCTGACTTTC. The chain employs TRBV14 and TRBJ2-6, with D hard to call. There are 15 residues in the CDR3. V dropped 4 bases and J dropped 0 bases, with 7 bases sitting between them. Germline values: CDR1 SGHDN, CDR2 FVKESK. The full variable domain, with the rest looked up from reference TRBV14 and TRBJ2-6, is EAGVTQFPSHSVIEKGQTVTLRCDPISGHDNLYWYRRVMGKEIKFLLHFVKESKQDESGMPNNRFLAERTGGTYSTLKVQPAELEDSGVYFCASSPRLSGANVLTFGAGSRLTVL.

This sequence joins TRBV5-1 and TRBJ2-5; D might be TRBD2 (5 bases). This CDR3 region has 14 residues. Germline V gives CDR1 SGHRS, CDR2 YFSETQ. Between the trimmed V and J ends, which lost 4 bases and 0 bases, there was a span of 10 bases. The CDR3 here is CASSPSTNQETQYF. The DNA of the CDR3 is TGCGCCAGCAGCCCATCGACTAACCAAGAGACCCAGTACTTC.

This chain joins TRBV28 and TRBJ1-1; D not resolved. This CDR3 contains 12 residues. The germline V gene has CDR1 MDHEN and CDR2 SYDVKM. Trimming took off 9 bases at V and 3 bases at J, with 11 bases between the two ends. The chain's CDR3 is CASLSWDTEAFF. The CDR3 DNA reads TGTGCCAGTTTAAGTTGGGACACTGAAGCTTTCTTT.